The clone carrying this T cell receptor beta chain was recorded at least ten times. This sample is drawn from a study of neurological immune-mediated disorders. The germline V gene has CDR1 MDHEN and CDR2 SYDVKM. The V end was cut by 4 bases, the J end by 4 bases, with 5 bases between. CDR3 length: 12 amino acids. Synthesis of cDNA was accomplished via 5'RACE employing 10-nucleotide random UMIs. TCRdb recomputed calls from the 5' RACE reads with MiXCR, one row per CDR3 protein. Among about 70,000 distinct CDR3 sequences listed, 2.5% to 4% were seen once. This clonotype was sampled from a woman aged 45-59 years with multiple sclerosis. The sequencing sample was made of PBMCs. J is TRBJ1-5 and V is TRBV28, with D unclear. CDR3 DNA: TGTGCCAGCAGTTACACTAATCAGCCCCAGCATTTT. Its translation: CASSYTNQPQHF.